The sequence of this T cell receptor beta chain was determined in a study of OX40 agonist ivuxolimab in advanced cancers. Study overall: A male proportion of about 84% was recorded, with mean age approximately 60 years and range roughly 23 to 90. A partial response was reached by three patients: one with hepatocellular carcinoma and two with cutaneous melanoma. Findings and caveats of the study: With doses of 0.1 to 3.0 mg/kg, CD4+ and CD8+ blood T cells had undergone clonal expansion by week 6.

A word on this clone: No antigen is known for it.

Clones were sequenced by immunoSEQ multiplex PCR, and TCRdb holds only the in-frame ones, with some missing. The sample holds 49,000 or so clones, 89% seen once. Germline CDR1 is LNHDA and CDR2 is SQIVND (reference sequence). Deletions cut 9 bases from V and 0 bases from J, with 16 bases between. This CDR3 region has 15 residues. Sequenced material: CD4+ or CD8+ T cells sorted from blood, taken in a trial of the OX40 agonist ivuxolimab. This TCR came from an adult with an advanced solid tumor such as melanoma, head and neck, liver or kidney cancer. This chain joins TRBV19 and TRBJ2-3; the D gene is possibly TRBD2 (5 bases). CDR3 nucleotide sequence: TGTGCCAGCCGTTCCATGACGGGAAGCACAGATACGCAGTATTTT. The encoded protein is CASRSMTGSTDTQYF.